A selection of T cell receptor beta chains follows, all from one sample in a study of shared clonotypes between healthy human individuals. TCRdb keeps only in-frame clones here, not all; method: immunoSEQ multiplex PCR. The sample lists under 1 million clones, nearly 95% seen once, with approximately 25% in the top ten. The sequencing sample was made of naive CD8+ T cells sorted from blood. These receptors originate from a man aged 30 to 45 in good health. Each CDR3 is given with its conserved first and last residue. The D gene is left open where the match is weak. Rows give clone size only sometimes, using once, few, many, or a class for an expanded clone.

>-|16|-|TRBJ2-1|TRBV25-1
TGTGCCAGTAGTGAGAGGGACGGTGAAACCTACAATGAGCAGTTCTTC
CASSERDGETYNEQFF
>once|16|-|TRBJ1-1|TRBV4-1
TGCGCCAGCAGCCAAGAAAGGGATCAGGGGCTGTACGAAGCTTTCTTT
CASSQERDQGLYEAFF
>-|14|-|TRBJ2-7|TRBV28
TGTGCCAGCAGTCGAGCCCGGGACGACTACGAGCAGTACTTC
CASSRARDDYEQYF
>once|15|TRBD1|TRBJ1-4|TRBV9
TGTGCCAGCAGCGCCCAGGGGGTCCCTAATGAAAAACTGTTTTTT
CASSAQGVPNEKLFF
>-|15|-|TRBJ1-5|TRBV11-2
TGTGCCAGCAGCTTAACGGGTAGAGGGAATCAGCCCCAGCATTTT
CASSLTGRGNQPQHF
>few|12|-|TRBJ2-7|TRBV28
TGTGCCAGCCGGGACACTGCCTACGAGCAGTACTTC
CASRDTAYEQYF
>once|13|-|TRBJ2-7|TRBV30
TGTGCCTGGTCCCCCCTTACAGATTACGAGCAGTACTTC
CAWSPLTDYEQYF
>-|14|-|TRBJ2-7|TRBV6-1
TGTGCCAGCTATGACAGCTCTCTCGTGTACGAGCAGTACTTC
CASYDSSLVYEQYF
>-|15|-|TRBJ1-5|TRBV28
TGTGCCAGCAGTTTATCAGTGAATTGGAATCAGCCCCAGCATTTT
CASSLSVNWNQPQHF
>once|16|TRBD1|TRBJ2-7|TRBV5-4
TGTGCCAGCAGCCGACTCGACAGGGCCAACTCCTACGAGCAGTACTTC
CASSRLDRANSYEQYF
>-|11|-|TRBJ2-1|TRBV6-5
TGTGCCAGCGTCGGACTTGGTGAGCAGTTCTTC
CASVGLGEQFF
>-|13|-|TRBJ2-7|TRBV27
TGTGCCACCCGCCCGGGGATTCACTACGAGCAGTACTTC
CATRPGIHYEQYF
>few|13|-|TRBJ2-6|TRBV5-1
TGCGCCAGCAGCTTGGAGAGCGGCAACGTCCTGACTTTC
CASSLESGNVLTF
>once|14|-|TRBJ1-2|TRBV29-1
TGCAGCGCCGGGGGGCGGCCACAGTCCACTGGCTACACCTTC
CSAGGRPQSTGYTF
>-|11|-|TRBJ1-2|TRBV5-1
TGCGCCAGCAGCTCAGGGCCTGGCTACACCTTC
CASSSGPGYTF
>-|12|-|TRBJ1-1|TRBV7-9
TGTGCCAGCAGCTTATTTTCAGGGGAAGCTTTCTTT
CASSLFSGEAFF
>-|15|-|TRBJ2-7|TRBV7-9
TGTGCCAGCAGCTTTTTTGGTGGGGGGTCATACGAGCAGTACTTC
CASSFFGGGSYEQYF
>-|15|TRBD2|TRBJ2-7|TRBV18
TGTGCCAGCTCCCCCGGACTAGCGGGAGAGAACGAGCAGTACTTC
CASSPGLAGENEQYF
>-|16|TRBD2|TRBJ2-3|TRBV28
TGTGCCAGCAGTTCCCGGGTAGCGGGCGGCACAGATACGCAGTATTTT
CASSSRVAGGTDTQYF
>once|16|TRBD2|TRBJ2-7|TRBV5-5
TGTGCCAGCAGCTTGACCCTAGCGGGAGGGCCCGTCGAGCAGTACTTC
CASSLTLAGGPVEQYF
>-|15|TRBD2|TRBJ2-5|TRBV11-2
TGTGCCAGCAGGGGGGCTAGCGGGAGTTTGGAGACCCAGTACTTC
CASRGASGSLETQYF
>-|13|-|TRBJ2-2|TRBV7-6
TGTGCCAGCAGCCCGGGATCGCCCGGGGAGCTGTTTTTT
CASSPGSPGELFF
>-|13|-|TRBJ2-7|TRBV27
TGTGCCAGCAGTTTAACAGGTGGCTACGAGCAGTACTTC
CASSLTGGYEQYF
>-|14|-|TRBJ1-1|TRBV15
TGTGCCACCAGCAGAGGTGCGGGGAACACTGAAGCTTTCTTT
CATSRGAGNTEAFF
>-|16|-|TRBJ2-7|TRBV5-6
TGTGCCAGCAGCTCAAAGTTCCGGGACACTACCTACGAGCAGTACTTC
CASSSKFRDTTYEQYF
>-|18|TRBD2|TRBJ2-5|TRBV11-2
TGTGCCAGCAGCTTAGAGGGGGCGGGGCTAGCGGGATTGGAGACCCAGTACTTC
CASSLEGAGLAGLETQYF
>-|14|-|TRBJ1-5|TRBV19
TGTGCCAGTAGGCTAATCCATGAGAGGCAGCCCCAGCATTTT
CASRLIHERQPQHF
>-|14|TRBD1|TRBJ1-3|TRBV5-1
TGCGCCAGCAGCCGGACAGGGACTGGAAACACCATATATTTT
CASSRTGTGNTIYF
>once|16|-|TRBJ2-1|TRBV10-1
TGCGCCAGCAGTGAAGGAGGGCAGGGATTAGGTAATGAGCAGTTCTTC
CASSEGGQGLGNEQFF
>-|15|TRBD2|TRBJ2-7|TRBV27
TGTGCCAGCAGTTTAAATGGCGGGAGAGACTACGAGCAGTACTTC
CASSLNGGRDYEQYF
>-|14|-|TRBJ1-5|TRBV27
TGTGCCAGCAGTTTATCGGGCAGCAATCAGCCCCAGCATTTT
CASSLSGSNQPQHF
>-|15|TRBD1|TRBJ2-7|TRBV7-9
TGTGCCAGCAGGGGACAGGGGGAGTCAGGGTACGAGCAGTACTTC
CASRGQGESGYEQYF
>-|14|TRBD1|TRBJ2-3|TRBV19
TGTGCCAGTAGAGGGACAGGTGGAACAGATACGCAGTATTTT
CASRGTGGTDTQYF
>-|15|TRBD1|TRBJ1-2|TRBV4-1
TGCGCCAGCAGCCAAATCGGGACAGGGGGCTATGGCTACACCTTC
CASSQIGTGGYGYTF
>-|16|-|TRBJ1-5|TRBV19
TGTGCCAGTAGTCCCCTCGGACACCCTGGAAATCAGCCCCAGCATTTT
CASSPLGHPGNQPQHF
>-|15|TRBD2|TRBJ2-1|TRBV7-2
TGTGCCAGCAGCTCAACGGGAGGGCATAACAATGAGCAGTTCTTC
CASSSTGGHNNEQFF
>-|17|TRBD1|TRBJ2-1|TRBV11-2
TGTGCCAGCAGCTTAGATCCCGGACAGGGGGTTTACAATGAGCAGTTCTTC
CASSLDPGQGVYNEQFF
>once|16|-|TRBJ2-1|TRBV9
TGTGCCAGCAGCCCAGTCGGCTGGACAATAGACAATGAGCAGTTCTTC
CASSPVGWTIDNEQFF
>-|15|TRBD1|TRBJ2-7|TRBV28
TGTGCCAGCAGTCCCGGGACAGGGGGCCTCTACGAGCAGTACTTC
CASSPGTGGLYEQYF
>-|15|-|TRBJ2-7|TRBV9
TGTGCCAGCAGCTTGACAGCGAACCCTACGGACGAGCAGTACTTC
CASSLTANPTDEQYF
>-|15|TRBD1|TRBJ2-7|TRBV9
TGTGCCAGCAGCGTAGGACAGGGTAGTACGAACGAGCAGTACTTC
CASSVGQGSTNEQYF
>-|11|-|TRBJ1-1|TRBV27
TGTGCCAGCACAAACGGCAGAGAAGCTTTCTTT
CASTNGREAFF
>-|17|TRBD1|TRBJ1-2|TRBV28
TGTGCCAGCAGTCCCCGGGACAGGGGACAGGTAGGCTATGGCTACACCTTC
CASSPRDRGQVGYGYTF
>-|14|TRBD2|TRBJ2-1|TRBV15
TGTGCCACCCGAGGACTAGCGGGAGCTAATGAGCAGTTCTTC
CATRGLAGANEQFF
>-|16|TRBD2|TRBJ2-7|TRBV11-2
TGTGCCAGCAGCGCCGGGACTAGCGGAGCCCCCTACGAGCAGTACTTC
CASSAGTSGAPYEQYF
>-|12|-|TRBJ2-3|TRBV5-4
TGTGCCAGCAGCGCATCGACAGATACGCAGTATTTT
CASSASTDTQYF
>-|13|-|TRBJ1-1|TRBV5-5
TGTGCCAGCAGCTTGGTCATGACCACTGAAGCTTTCTTT
CASSLVMTTEAFF
>-|16|TRBD2|TRBJ2-1|TRBV4-2
TGTGCCAGCAGCCCCGAGGCGTCGGGAGGTCGAGATGAGCAGTTCTTC
CASSPEASGGRDEQFF
>-|12|-|TRBJ2-1|TRBV27
TGTGCCAGCAGTTTTCTGGAAGATGAGCAGTTCTTC
CASSFLEDEQFF
>-|14|-|TRBJ1-1|TRBV27
TGTGCCAGCAGTTTATTAGACTCCTCGGAGGAAGCTTTCTTT
CASSLLDSSEEAFF
>-|17|-|TRBJ1-5|TRBV7-9
TGTGCCAGCAGCTCCCTAAAAGACCATGATAGCAATCAGCCCCAGCATTTT
CASSSLKDHDSNQPQHF
>-|14|-|TRBJ2-3|TRBV2
TGTGCCAGCACTAGCCCTTCTAGCACAGATACGCAGTATTTT
CASTSPSSTDTQYF
>-|12|-|TRBJ2-1|TRBV12-5
TGTGCTAGTGGTTCCCGTTGGAATGAGCAGTTCTTC
CASGSRWNEQFF
>-|16|-|TRBJ1-1|TRBV4-1
TGCGCCAGCAGCCAATCGGCGGTGGACATGAACACTGAAGCTTTCTTT
CASSQSAVDMNTEAFF
>-|14|-|TRBJ2-3|TRBV11-3
TGTGCCAGCTCGAAACCCTCCGAGCAGGGCCTACAGTATTTT
CASSKPSEQGLQYF
>-|12|-|TRBJ2-7|TRBV15
TGTGCCACCAGCATGCCGGGTAACGAGCAGTACTTC
CATSMPGNEQYF
>-|14|TRBD2|TRBJ2-7|TRBV13
TGTGCCAGCAGCCGCGGACTAGCCGGATACGAGCAGTACTTC
CASSRGLAGYEQYF
>-|15|-|TRBJ2-2|TRBV4-3
TGCGCCAGCAGCCAAGAGACAGGACACCCCGGGGAGCTGTTTTTT
CASSQETGHPGELFF